These T cell receptor beta chains were read from a single sample in a study of T cells in Graves' hyperthyroidism and ophthalmopathy. TCRdb reprocessed the multiplex PCR reads via MiXCR and lists one record per CDR3 protein. Of fewer than 450,000 distinct CDR3 sequences in the sample, roughly 15% were seen once. Sequencing input: blood. These receptors were collected from a woman aged 25-40 years with Graves' hyperthyroidism that later progressed to Graves' ophthalmopathy. CDR3s include the opening cysteine and the closing phenylalanine or tryptophan. Fields, in order: V gene, J gene, CDR3 protein.

V gene: TRBV20-1
J gene: TRBJ2-1
CDR3 protein: CSAPGLTYNEQFF

V gene: TRBV6-1
J gene: TRBJ1-1
CDR3 protein: CASSERGASNTEAFF

V gene: TRBV6-5
J gene: TRBJ2-1
CDR3 protein: CASSYDRYNEQFF

V gene: TRBV5-8
J gene: TRBJ1-2
CDR3 protein: CASSLELGRAYGYTF

V gene: TRBV10-2
J gene: TRBJ2-3
CDR3 protein: CASSGGRQTSSTDTQYF

V gene: TRBV6-5
J gene: TRBJ1-2
CDR3 protein: CASSYSGQSYGYTF

V gene: TRBV5-1
J gene: TRBJ2-7
CDR3 protein: CASSLAEVNRYEQYF

V gene: TRBV10-3
J gene: TRBJ2-1
CDR3 protein: CATYDGGPPYNEQFF

V gene: TRBV27
J gene: TRBJ2-3
CDR3 protein: CASSSWTGGRLDTQYF

V gene: TRBV4-1
J gene: TRBJ2-1
CDR3 protein: CASSQGWGRGAYNEQFF

V gene: TRBV7-9
J gene: TRBJ2-2
CDR3 protein: CASSLMRTPSRGELFF

V gene: TRBV20-1
J gene: TRBJ2-1
CDR3 protein: CKTDRDNEQFF

V gene: TRBV3-1
J gene: TRBJ1-1
CDR3 protein: CASSPKSYGTAKNTEAFF

V gene: TRBV7-9
J gene: TRBJ2-3
CDR3 protein: CASSPPGSSARVTDTQYF

V gene: TRBV27
J gene: TRBJ1-1
CDR3 protein: CASSLRGAGTEAFF

V gene: TRBV5-1
J gene: TRBJ1-4
CDR3 protein: CASSLIPTATNEKLFF

V gene: TRBV20-1
J gene: TRBJ1-2
CDR3 protein: CSAVDSNYYGYTF

V gene: TRBV19
J gene: TRBJ1-2
CDR3 protein: CASMGGIGGLVGYTF

V gene: TRBV6-2/TRBV6-3
J gene: TRBJ2-1
CDR3 protein: CASSRDYYNEQFF

V gene: TRBV12-3/TRBV12-4
J gene: TRBJ2-3
CDR3 protein: CASTPDRIYTDTQYF

V gene: TRBV12-3/TRBV12-4
J gene: TRBJ2-5
CDR3 protein: CASSFAAETQYF

V gene: TRBV5-1
J gene: TRBJ2-7
CDR3 protein: CASSEGPYYEQYF

V gene: TRBV7-9
J gene: TRBJ2-1
CDR3 protein: CASRASGSPNEQFF

V gene: TRBV7-9
J gene: TRBJ2-5
CDR3 protein: CASSLAYRTSGGETQYF

V gene: TRBV20-1
J gene: TRBJ2-1
CDR3 protein: CSAATGLNEQFF

V gene: TRBV10-3
J gene: TRBJ1-1
CDR3 protein: CAISDSLNTEAFF

V gene: TRBV7-2
J gene: TRBJ2-1
CDR3 protein: CASTPSWGGGYSYNEQFF

V gene: TRBV9
J gene: TRBJ2-1
CDR3 protein: CASSVAGKFHNEQFF

V gene: TRBV28
J gene: TRBJ2-1
CDR3 protein: CASGALADFYNEQFF

V gene: TRBV4-1
J gene: TRBJ2-7
CDR3 protein: CASSQEYQGGFYEQYF

V gene: TRBV6-5
J gene: TRBJ2-5
CDR3 protein: CASSYRGFGETQYF

V gene: TRBV14
J gene: TRBJ2-7
CDR3 protein: CASSQESYEQYF

V gene: TRBV30
J gene: TRBJ1-2
CDR3 protein: CACPGQGNYGYTF

V gene: TRBV6-2/TRBV6-3
J gene: TRBJ1-5
CDR3 protein: CASRTAPNQPQHF

V gene: TRBV12-3/TRBV12-4
J gene: TRBJ2-1
CDR3 protein: CASSQGRDEQFF

V gene: TRBV27
J gene: TRBJ2-7
CDR3 protein: CASSLSWTGALYEQYF

V gene: TRBV2
J gene: TRBJ2-7
CDR3 protein: CASSQIFYEQYF

V gene: TRBV28
J gene: TRBJ1-2
CDR3 protein: CASVGTGSVYGYTF

V gene: TRBV7-9
J gene: TRBJ2-3
CDR3 protein: CASSFSSGGKDTQYF

V gene: TRBV2
J gene: TRBJ1-1
CDR3 protein: CASTEGPNTEAFF